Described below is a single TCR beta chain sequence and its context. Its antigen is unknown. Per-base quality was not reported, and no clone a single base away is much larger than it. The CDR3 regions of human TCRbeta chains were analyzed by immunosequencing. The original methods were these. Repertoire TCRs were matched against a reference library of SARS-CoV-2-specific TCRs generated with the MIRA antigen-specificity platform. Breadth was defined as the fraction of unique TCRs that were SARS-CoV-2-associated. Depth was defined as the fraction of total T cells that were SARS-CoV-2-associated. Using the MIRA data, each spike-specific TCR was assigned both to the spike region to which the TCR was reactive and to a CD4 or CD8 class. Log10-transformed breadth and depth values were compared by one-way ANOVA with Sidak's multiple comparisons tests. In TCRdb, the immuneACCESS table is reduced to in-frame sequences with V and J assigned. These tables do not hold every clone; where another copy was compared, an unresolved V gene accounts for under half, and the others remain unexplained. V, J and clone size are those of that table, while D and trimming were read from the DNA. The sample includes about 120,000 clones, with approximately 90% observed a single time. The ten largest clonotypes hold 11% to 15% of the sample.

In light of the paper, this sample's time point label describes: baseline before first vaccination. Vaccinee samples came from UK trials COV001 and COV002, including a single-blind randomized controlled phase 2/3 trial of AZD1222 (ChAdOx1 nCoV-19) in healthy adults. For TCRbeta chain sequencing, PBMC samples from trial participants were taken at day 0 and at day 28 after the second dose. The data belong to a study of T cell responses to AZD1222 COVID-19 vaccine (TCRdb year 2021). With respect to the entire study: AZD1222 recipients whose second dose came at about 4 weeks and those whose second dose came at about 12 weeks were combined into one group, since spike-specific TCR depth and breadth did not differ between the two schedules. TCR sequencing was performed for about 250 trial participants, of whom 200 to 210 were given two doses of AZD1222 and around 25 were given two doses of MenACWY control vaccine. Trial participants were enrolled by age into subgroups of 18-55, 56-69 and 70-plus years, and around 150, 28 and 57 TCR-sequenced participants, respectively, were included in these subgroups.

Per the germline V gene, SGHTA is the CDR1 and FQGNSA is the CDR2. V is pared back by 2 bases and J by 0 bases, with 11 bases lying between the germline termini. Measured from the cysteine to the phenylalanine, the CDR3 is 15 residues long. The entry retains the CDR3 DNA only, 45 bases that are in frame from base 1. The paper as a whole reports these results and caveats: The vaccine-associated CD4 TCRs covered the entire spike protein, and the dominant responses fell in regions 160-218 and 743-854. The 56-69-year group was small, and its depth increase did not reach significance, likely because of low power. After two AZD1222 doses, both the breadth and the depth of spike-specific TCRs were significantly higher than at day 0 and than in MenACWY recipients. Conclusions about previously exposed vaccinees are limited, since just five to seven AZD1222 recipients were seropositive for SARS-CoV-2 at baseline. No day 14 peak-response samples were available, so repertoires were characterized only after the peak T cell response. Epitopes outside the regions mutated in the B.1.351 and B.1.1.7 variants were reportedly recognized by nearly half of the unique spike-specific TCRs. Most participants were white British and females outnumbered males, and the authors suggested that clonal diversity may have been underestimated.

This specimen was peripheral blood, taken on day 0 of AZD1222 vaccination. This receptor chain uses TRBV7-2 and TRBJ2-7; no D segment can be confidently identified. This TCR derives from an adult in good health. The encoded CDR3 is CASSLTRRSSYEQYF. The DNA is TGTGCCAGCAGCTTAACCAGAAGGAGCTCCTACGAGCAGTACTTC.